These 5 T cell receptor beta chains were sequenced from one sample in a study of PD-L1 blockade in urothelial cancer. The sample's time point: pretreatment peripheral blood. Clones were sequenced by immunoSEQ multiplex PCR, and TCRdb holds only the in-frame ones, with some missing. The profile shows 49,000 or so clones, more than 65% of them singletons. The input for sequencing was PBMCs, taken around atezolizumab (anti-PD-L1) treatment. These receptors were obtained from a man between 65 and 80 years old with urothelial cancer.

This chain connects TRBV18 to TRBJ2-2; 11 nucleotides match TRBD1. Germline CDR1 is KGHSH and CDR2 is LQKENI. The CDR3 runs to 18 residues. V shed 2 bases, J shed 6 bases, and the junction held 11 bases outside the gene matches. CDR3 in DNA: TGTGCCAGCTCACCAAATGCCCGGGACAGGGGGACGGCCGGGGAGCTGTTTTTT. This sequence encodes CASSPNARDRGTAGELFF.

This clone has only a few counts. This chain connects TRBV21-1 to TRBJ1-5; the table's D call of TRBD1 was not tested on the DNA. TRBV21-1 is noted as a pseudogene. There are 17 residues in the CDR3. The CDR3 region has the DNA TGTGCCAGCAAGATCCAGACAGGACCGTATAGCAATCAGCCCCAGCATTTT. Residues: CASKIQTGPYSNQPQHF.

The chain is built from TRBV25-1 and TRBJ2-1, with TRBD1 identical over 7 bases. V shed 9 bases and J 6 bases; nucleotides not matched to a gene: 11. The CDR3 is made up of 14 amino acids. Germline V gives CDR1 MGHDK, CDR2 SYGVNS. CDR3 nucleotide sequence: TGTGCCAGTCGACAGGCCGGGGACAGCAATGAGCAGTTCTTC. Amino acid sequence: CASRQAGDSNEQFF.

The chain couples TRBV2 to TRBJ2-7, with a weak D call TRBD1 (5 bases). Trimming stripped 8 bases from V and 4 bases from J, with 9 bases between. The CDR3 totals 11 residues. Per the germline V gene, CDR1 is SNHLY and CDR2 is FYNNEI. The CDR3 coding sequence is TGTGCCAGCGGTGGGGCATACGAGCAGTACTTC. It is translated as CASGGAYEQYF.

This clone was counted only a few times. The V and J genes are TRBV18 and TRBJ2-2, with TRBD2 matching over 14 bases. Germline V CDR1 and CDR2: KGHSH, LQKENI. The CDR3 is 17 amino acids. V lost 5 bases to trimming and J lost 4 bases; unmatched junction nucleotides: 6. In DNA form, the CDR3 reads TGTGCCAGCTCATGGGGGACTAGCGGGAGCGGCACCGGGGAGCTGTTTTTT. Its protein is CASSWGTSGSGTGELFF.